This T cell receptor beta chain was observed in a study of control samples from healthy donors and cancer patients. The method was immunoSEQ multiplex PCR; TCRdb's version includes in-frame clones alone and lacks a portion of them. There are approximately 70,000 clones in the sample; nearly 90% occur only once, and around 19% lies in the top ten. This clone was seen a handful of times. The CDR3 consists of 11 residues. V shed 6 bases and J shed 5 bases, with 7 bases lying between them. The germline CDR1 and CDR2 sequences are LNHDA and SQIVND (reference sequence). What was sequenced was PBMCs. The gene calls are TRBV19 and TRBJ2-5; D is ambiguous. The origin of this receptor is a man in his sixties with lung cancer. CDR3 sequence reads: CASRHGETQYF. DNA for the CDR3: TGTGCCAGTAGACACGGGGAGACCCAGTACTTC.